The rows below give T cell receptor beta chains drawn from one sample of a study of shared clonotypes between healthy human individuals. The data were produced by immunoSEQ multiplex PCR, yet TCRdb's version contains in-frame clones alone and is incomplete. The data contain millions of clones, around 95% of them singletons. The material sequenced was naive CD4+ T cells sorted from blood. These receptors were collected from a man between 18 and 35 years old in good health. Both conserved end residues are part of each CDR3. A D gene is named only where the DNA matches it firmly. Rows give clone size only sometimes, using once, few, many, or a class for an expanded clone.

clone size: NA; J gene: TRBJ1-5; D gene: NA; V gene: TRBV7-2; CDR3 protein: CASSYLTVNQPQHF; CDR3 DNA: TGTGCCAGCAGCTACTTGACAGTTAATCAGCCCCAGCATTTT
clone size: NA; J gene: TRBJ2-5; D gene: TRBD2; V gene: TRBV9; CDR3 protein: CASSGGREETQYF; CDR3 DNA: TGTGCCAGCAGCGGCGGGAGGGAAGAGACCCAGTACTTC
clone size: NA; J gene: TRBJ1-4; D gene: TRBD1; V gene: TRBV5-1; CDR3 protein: CASSSQQGAREKLFF; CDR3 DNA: TGCGCCAGCAGCTCACAACAGGGGGCAAGAGAAAAACTGTTTTTT
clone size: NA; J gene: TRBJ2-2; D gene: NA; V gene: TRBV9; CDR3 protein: CASRTFGNTGELFF; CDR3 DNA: TGTGCCAGCAGGACCTTTGGTAACACCGGGGAGCTGTTTTTT
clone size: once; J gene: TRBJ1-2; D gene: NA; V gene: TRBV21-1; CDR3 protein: CASSIPRPCTAGNGYTF; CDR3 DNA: TGTGCCAGCAGCATACCTCGACCGTGTACGGCGGGGAACGGCTACACCTTC
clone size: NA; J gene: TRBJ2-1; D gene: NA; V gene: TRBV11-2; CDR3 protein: CASSLSYNEQFF; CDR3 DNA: TGTGCCAGCAGCTTATCATACAATGAGCAGTTCTTC
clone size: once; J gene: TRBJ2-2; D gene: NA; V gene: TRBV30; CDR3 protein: CAWSVWYTGELFF; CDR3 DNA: TGTGCCTGGAGTGTATGGTACACCGGGGAGCTGTTTTTT
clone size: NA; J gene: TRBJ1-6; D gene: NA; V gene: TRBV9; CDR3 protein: CASSQEAVAYNSPLHF; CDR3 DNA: TGTGCCAGCAGCCAGGAGGCGGTGGCCTATAATTCACCCCTCCACTTT
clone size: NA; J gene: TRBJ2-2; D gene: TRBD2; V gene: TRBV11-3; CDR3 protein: CASSSLAGGGTGELFF; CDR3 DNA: TGTGCCAGCAGCTCCCTAGCGGGAGGGGGCACCGGGGAGCTGTTTTTT
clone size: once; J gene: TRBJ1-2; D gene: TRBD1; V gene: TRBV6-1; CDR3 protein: CASGDRGLGYTF; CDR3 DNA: TGTGCCAGCGGGGACAGGGGGCTTGGCTACACCTTC
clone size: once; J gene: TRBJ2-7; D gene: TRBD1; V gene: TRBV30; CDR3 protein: CAWRKADRNYEQYF; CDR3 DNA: TGTGCCTGGAGGAAAGCGGACAGGAACTACGAGCAGTACTTC
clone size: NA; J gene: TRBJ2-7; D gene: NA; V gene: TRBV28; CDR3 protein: CASSLSGEQYF; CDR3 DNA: TGTGCCAGCAGTTTATCCGGGGAGCAGTACTTC
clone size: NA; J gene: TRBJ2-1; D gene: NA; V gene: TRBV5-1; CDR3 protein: CASSLGGSSYNEQFF; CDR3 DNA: TGCGCCAGCAGCTTAGGGGGGAGCTCCTACAATGAGCAGTTCTTC
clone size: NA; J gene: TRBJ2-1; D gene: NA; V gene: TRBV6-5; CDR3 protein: CASSLGGHEQFF; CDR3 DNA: TGTGCCAGCAGTTTGGGGGGGCATGAGCAGTTCTTC
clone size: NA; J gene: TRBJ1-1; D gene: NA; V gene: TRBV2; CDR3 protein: CASKGDSPEAFF; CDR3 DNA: TGTGCCAGCAAGGGGGATTCCCCTGAAGCTTTCTTT
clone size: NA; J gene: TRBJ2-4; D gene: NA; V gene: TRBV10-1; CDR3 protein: CATRSPGTKNIQYF; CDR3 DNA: TGCGCCACCCGATCCCCAGGGACCAAAAACATTCAGTACTTC
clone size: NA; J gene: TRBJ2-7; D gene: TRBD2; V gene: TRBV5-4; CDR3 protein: CASSLGGLAGGPNEQYF; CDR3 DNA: TGTGCCAGCAGCTTGGGGGGTCTAGCGGGAGGGCCCAACGAGCAGTACTTC
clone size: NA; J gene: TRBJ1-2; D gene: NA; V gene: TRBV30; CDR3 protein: CAWSSLSSGHGYTF; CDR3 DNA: TGTGCCTGGAGTTCCCTCTCCTCAGGGCATGGCTACACCTTC
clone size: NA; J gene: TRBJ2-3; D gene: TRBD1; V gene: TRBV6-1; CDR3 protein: CASSKDRVKTDTQYF; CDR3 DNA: TGTGCCAGCAGCAAAGACAGGGTAAAAACAGATACGCAGTATTTT
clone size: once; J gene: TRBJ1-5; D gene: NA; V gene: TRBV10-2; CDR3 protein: CASSEQSGTNQPQHF; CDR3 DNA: TGCGCCAGCAGTGAGCAATCCGGGACCAATCAGCCCCAGCATTTT
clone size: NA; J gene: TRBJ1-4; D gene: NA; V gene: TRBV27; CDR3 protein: CASSFNGGLVEKLFF; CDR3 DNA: TGTGCCAGCAGTTTTAACGGGGGGCTGGTTGAAAAACTGTTTTTT
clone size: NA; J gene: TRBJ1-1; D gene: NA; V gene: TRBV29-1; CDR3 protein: CSVAGVSEAFF; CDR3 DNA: TGCAGCGTTGCGGGGGTATCTGAAGCTTTCTTT
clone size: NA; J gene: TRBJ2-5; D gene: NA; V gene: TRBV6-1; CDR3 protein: CASTLRGAQETQYF; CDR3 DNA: TGTGCCAGCACTTTACGGGGGGCCCAAGAGACCCAGTACTTC
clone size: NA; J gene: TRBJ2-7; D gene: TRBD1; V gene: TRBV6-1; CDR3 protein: CASSSRDRGVYEQYF; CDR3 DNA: TGTGCCAGCAGTTCCCGGGACAGGGGGGTCTACGAGCAGTACTTC
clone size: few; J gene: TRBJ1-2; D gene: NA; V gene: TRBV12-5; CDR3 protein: CASGDFDGYTF; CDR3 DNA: TGTGCTAGTGGCGACTTTGATGGCTACACCTTC
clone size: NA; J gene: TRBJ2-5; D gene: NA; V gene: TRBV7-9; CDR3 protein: CASSRVGPRNLKETQYF; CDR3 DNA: TGTGCCAGCAGCCGCGTCGGTCCGCGAAACCTAAAAGAGACCCAGTACTTC
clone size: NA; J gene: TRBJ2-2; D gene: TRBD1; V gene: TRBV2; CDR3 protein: CASNVDRVGELFF; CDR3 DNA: TGTGCCAGCAATGTGGACAGGGTCGGGGAGCTGTTTTTT
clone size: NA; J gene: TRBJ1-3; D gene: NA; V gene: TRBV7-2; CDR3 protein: CASSLVGSGNTIYF; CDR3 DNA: TGTGCCAGCAGCTTAGTGGGCTCTGGAAACACCATATATTTT
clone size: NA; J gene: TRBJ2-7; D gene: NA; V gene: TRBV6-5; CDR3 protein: CASSPPGFYEQYF; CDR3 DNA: TGTGCCAGCAGTCCCCCGGGTTTCTACGAGCAGTACTTC